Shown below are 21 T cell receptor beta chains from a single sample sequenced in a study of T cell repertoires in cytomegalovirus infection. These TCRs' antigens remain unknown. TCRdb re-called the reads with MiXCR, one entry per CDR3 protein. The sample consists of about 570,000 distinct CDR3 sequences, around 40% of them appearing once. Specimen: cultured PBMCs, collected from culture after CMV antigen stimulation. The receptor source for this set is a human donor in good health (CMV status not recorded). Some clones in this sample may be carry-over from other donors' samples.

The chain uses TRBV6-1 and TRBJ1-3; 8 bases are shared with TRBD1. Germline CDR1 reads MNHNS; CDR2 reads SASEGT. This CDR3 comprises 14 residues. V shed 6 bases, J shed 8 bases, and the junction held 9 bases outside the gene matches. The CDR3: CASSLTGGRDTIYF. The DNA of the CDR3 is TGTGCCAGCAGCTTAACAGGGGGACGGGACACCATATATTTT.

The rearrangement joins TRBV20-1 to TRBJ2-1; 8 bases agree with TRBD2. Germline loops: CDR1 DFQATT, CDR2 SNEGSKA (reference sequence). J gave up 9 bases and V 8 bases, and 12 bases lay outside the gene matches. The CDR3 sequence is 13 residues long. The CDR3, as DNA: TGCAGTCCGGGAGGGGGTGGAGTGGCTGAGCAGTTCTTC. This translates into CSPGGGGVAEQFF.

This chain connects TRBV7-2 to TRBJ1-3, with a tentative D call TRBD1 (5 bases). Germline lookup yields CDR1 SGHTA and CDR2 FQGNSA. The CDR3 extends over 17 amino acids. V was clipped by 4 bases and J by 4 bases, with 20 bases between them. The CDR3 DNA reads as TGTGCCAGCAGCTACCCACCCCAGGGCCTAGGGGGAAACACCATATATTTT. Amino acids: CASSYPPQGLGGNTIYF.

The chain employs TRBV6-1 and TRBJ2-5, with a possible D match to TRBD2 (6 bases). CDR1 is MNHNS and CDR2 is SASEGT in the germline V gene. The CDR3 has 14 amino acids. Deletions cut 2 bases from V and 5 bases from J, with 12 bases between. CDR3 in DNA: TGTGCCAGCAGTGAACGGGGGAGTAGGGAGACCCAGTACTTC. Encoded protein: CASSERGSRETQYF.

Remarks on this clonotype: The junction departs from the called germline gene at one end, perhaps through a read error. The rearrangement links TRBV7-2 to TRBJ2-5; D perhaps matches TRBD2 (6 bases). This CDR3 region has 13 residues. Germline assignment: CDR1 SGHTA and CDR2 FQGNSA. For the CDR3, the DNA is TGTGCCAGCAGCATAGCGGTTACAGAGACCCAGTACTTC. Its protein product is CASSIAVTETQYF. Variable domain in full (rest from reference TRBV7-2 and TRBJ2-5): GAGVSQSPSNKVTEKGKDVELRCDPISGHTALYWYRQSLGQGLEFLIYFQGNSAPDKSGLPSDRFSAERTGGSVSTLTIQRTQQEDSAVYLCASSIAVTETQYFGPGTRLLVL.

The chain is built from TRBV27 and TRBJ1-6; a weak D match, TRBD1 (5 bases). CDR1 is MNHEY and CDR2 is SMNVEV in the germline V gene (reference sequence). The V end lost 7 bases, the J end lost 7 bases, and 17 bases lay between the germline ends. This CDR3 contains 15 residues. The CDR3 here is CASTTRGRLNSPLHF. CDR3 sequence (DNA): TGTGCCAGCACCACTCGGGGACGATTAAATTCACCCCTCCACTTT.

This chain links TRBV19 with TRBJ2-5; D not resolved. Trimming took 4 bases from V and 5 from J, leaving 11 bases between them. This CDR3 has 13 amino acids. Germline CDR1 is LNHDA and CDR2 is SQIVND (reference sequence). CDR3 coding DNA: TGTGCCAGTAGTACCACCCTAAGGGAGACCCAGTACTTC. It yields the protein CASSTTLRETQYF.

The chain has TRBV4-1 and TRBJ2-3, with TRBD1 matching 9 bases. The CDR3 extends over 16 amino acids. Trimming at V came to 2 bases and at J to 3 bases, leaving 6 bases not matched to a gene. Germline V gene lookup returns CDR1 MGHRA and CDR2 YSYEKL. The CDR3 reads CASSQPDRGFTDTQYF. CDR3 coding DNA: TGCGCCAGCAGCCAACCGGACAGGGGATTTACAGATACGCAGTATTTT.

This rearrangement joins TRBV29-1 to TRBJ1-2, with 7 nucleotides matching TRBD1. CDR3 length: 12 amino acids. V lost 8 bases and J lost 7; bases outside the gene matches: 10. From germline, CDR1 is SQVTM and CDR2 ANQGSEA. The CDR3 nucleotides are TGCAGCTCTGGGGGGACAGCGCTTGGCTACACCTTC. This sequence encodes CSSGGTALGYTF.

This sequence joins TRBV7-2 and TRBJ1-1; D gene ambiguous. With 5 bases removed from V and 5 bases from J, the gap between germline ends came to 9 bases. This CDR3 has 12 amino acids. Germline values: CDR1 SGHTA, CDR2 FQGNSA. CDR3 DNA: TGTGCCAGCAGCCCCAAGAGGACTGAAGCTTTCTTT. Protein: CASSPKRTEAFF.

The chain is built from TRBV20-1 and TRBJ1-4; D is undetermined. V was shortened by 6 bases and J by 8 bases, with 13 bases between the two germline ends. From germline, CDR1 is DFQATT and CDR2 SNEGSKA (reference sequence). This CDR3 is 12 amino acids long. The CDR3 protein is CSATATPEKLFF. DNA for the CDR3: TGCAGTGCAACAGCCACGCCCGAAAAACTGTTTTTT.

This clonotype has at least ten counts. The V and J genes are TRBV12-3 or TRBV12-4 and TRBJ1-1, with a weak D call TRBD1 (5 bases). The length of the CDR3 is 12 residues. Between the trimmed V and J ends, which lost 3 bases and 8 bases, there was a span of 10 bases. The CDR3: CASSFSRVEAFF. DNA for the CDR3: TGTGCCAGCAGTTTCAGCAGGGTCGAAGCTTTCTTT.

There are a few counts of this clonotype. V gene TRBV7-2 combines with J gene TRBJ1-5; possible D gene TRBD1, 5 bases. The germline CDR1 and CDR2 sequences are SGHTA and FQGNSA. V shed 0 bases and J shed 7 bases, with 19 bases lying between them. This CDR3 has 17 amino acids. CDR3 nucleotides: TGTGCCAGCAGCTTAGCGCGCGCTTATGGGGCTGGGCAGCCCCAGCATTTT. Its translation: CASSLARAYGAGQPQHF.

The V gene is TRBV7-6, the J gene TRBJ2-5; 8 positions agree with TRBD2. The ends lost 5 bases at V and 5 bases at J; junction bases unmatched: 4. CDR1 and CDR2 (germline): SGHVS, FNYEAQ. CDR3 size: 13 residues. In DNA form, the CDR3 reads TGTGCCAGCAGCGTGACTAGCGCGGAGACCCAGTACTTC. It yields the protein CASSVTSAETQYF.

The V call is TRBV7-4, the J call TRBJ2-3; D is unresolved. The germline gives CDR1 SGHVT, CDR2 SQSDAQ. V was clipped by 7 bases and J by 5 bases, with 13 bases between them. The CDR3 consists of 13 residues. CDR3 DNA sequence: TGTGCCAGCACCCCGCTAGGCAGAGATACGCAGTATTTT. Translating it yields CASTPLGRDTQYF.

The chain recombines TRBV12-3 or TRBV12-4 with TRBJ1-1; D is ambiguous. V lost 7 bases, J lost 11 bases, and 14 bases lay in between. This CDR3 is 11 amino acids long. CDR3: CASIWAGVAFF. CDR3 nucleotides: TGTGCCAGCATTTGGGCCGGGGTGGCTTTCTTT.

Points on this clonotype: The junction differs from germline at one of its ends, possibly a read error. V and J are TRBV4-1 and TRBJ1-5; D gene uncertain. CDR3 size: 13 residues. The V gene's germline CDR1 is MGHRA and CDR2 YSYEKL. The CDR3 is CASSQAWNQPQHF. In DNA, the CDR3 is TGTGCCAGCAGCCAAGCGTGGAATCAGCCCCAGCATTTT.

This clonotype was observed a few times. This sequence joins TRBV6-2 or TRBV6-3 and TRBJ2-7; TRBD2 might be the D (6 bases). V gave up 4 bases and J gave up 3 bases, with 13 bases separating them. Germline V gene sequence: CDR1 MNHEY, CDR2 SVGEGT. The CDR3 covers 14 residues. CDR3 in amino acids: CASSLSGSGYEQYF. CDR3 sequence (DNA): TGTGCCAGCAGTTTGTCCGGGAGCGGCTACGAGCAGTACTTC.

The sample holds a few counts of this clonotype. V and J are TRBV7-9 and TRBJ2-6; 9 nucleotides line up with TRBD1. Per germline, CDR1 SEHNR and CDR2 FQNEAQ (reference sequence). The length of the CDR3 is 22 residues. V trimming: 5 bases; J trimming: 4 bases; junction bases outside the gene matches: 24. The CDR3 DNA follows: TGTGCCAGCAGCCGCAACGTAGGCCGAGGCGGGACAGGGTCCCTAGGGGCCAACGTCCTGACTTTC. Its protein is CASSRNVGRGGTGSLGANVLTF.

For the CDR3, the DNA is TGCGCCAGCAGCCATACTAGCGGGGGTGCAAACATTCAGTACTTC. Translation: CASSHTSGGANIQYF. The V and J genes are TRBV4-1 and TRBJ2-4, with TRBD2 matching over 11 bases. V was pared by 3 bases and J by 6 bases, with 4 bases of the junction left unmatched. The CDR3 length is 15 residues. CDR1 and CDR2 (germline): MGHRA, YSYEKL.

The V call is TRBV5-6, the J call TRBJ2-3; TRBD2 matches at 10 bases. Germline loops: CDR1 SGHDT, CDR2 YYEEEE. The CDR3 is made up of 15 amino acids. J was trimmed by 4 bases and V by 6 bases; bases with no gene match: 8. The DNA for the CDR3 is TGTGCCAGCAACCTACTAGCGGGGAGGCCAGATACGCAGTATTTT. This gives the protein CASNLLAGRPDTQYF.